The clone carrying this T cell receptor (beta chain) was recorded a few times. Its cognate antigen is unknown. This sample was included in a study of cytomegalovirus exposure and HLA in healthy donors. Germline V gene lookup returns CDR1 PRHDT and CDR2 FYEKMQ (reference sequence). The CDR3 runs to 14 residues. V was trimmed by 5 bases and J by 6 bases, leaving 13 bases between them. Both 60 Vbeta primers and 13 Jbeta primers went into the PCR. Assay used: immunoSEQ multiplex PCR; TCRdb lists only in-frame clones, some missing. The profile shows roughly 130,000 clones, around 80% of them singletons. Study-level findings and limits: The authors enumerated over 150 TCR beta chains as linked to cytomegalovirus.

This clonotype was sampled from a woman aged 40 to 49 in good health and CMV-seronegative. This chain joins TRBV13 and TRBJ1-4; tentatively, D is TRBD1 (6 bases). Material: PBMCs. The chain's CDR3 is CASSRRQAYEKLFF. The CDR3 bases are TGTGCCAGCAGCCGTCGACAGGCTTATGAAAAACTGTTTTTT.